The present TCR beta chain was sequenced within a study of blood T cell repertoires in COVID-19. Study-wide context: T cells, B-cell-depleted T cells, or PBMCs supplied cDNA or gDNA.

Germline values: CDR1 MNHEY, CDR2 SVGEGT. The V gene end was trimmed by 5 bases and the J gene end by 0 bases; junction bases not matched to a gene: 9. The CDR3 covers 17 residues. In the original workflow: Using reference gene primer amplification, nucleated cell counts were estimated. Generated by immunoSEQ multiplex PCR, the TCRdb table keeps only in-frame clones and is missing some. V and J calls and clone size follow that table, whereas D and trimming were derived from the DNA. This sample yields about 94,000 clones, of which roughly 86% are seen a single time; approximately 7.4% belongs to the top ten.

This TCR was recovered from a human donor with acute or convalescent COVID-19. The donor label of this sample is uncertain. This rearrangement joins TRBV6-2 or TRBV6-3 to TRBJ2-3; 9 bases line up with TRBD2. The source material was peripheral blood. The CDR3 DNA is TGTGCCAGCAGTGGACTAGCGCGCTTGGGAAGCACAGATACGCAGTATTTT. Protein product: CASSGLARLGSTDTQYF.